The 2 T cell receptor beta chains listed next were all sequenced from one sample in a study of beta chain features in type 1 diabetes. Isolated RNA was reverse transcribed in full, so expressed TCRB transcripts were sequenced. TCRdb's table, derived via immunoSEQ multiplex PCR, lists solely in-frame clones and lacks some. The data show nearly 350,000 clones, over 7% seen once. General study results and limits: Shorter TCRB CDR3s, moderately but significantly so, marked every one of the four CD4+ subsets in Type 1 diabetes patients.

No antigen is known for these receptors. The sequencing input was central memory CD4+ T cells from blood. The origin of the receptors is a man between 25 and 39 years old with type 1 diabetes.

This rearrangement joins TRBV6-5 to TRBJ2-5; D perhaps matches TRBD1 (6 bases). The J call may be mistaken, given a closer DNA end match to TRBJ2-7. The CDR3 runs 13 residues. The germline V gene encodes CDR1 MNHEY and CDR2 SVGAGI. The CDR3: CASRTGQKGEQYF. CDR3 DNA sequence: TGTGCCAGCAGAACCGGACAGAAAGGCGAGCAGTACTTC.

The chain combines TRBV5-6 with TRBJ1-6; weak D call: TRBD1 (6 bases). In germline, CDR1 is SGHDT, CDR2 YYEEEE. Trimming stripped 4 bases from V and 6 bases from J, with 11 bases between. This CDR3 is 14 amino acids long. CDR3 bases: TGTGCCAGCAGCCTCAGGGGTGGTAATTCACCCCTCCACTTT. This encodes CASSLRGGNSPLHF.